A single sample gave rise to the 11 T cell receptor beta chains below, sequenced in a study of blood T cell repertoires in COVID-19 (dated by TCRdb to the early 2020s). Library prep was done by the immunoSEQ multiplex PCR assay. TCRdb took this table from immuneACCESS and kept in-frame rearrangements with V and J called. Such tables lack part of the clones; where checked against another copy, unresolved V genes explain under half of the gap, and the rest is unexplained. In this sample the table shows about 64,000 clones, about nine tenths of which occur a single time. Of the sample, 3% to 3.5% falls within the top ten clones. Sequencing used peripheral blood. All receptors come from a man in his fifties with active COVID-19.

V usage is TRBV19 and J usage is TRBJ2-3; tentatively, D is TRBD2 (6 bases). Between the trimmed V and J ends, which lost 5 bases and 6 bases, there was a span of 12 bases. In germline, CDR1 is LNHDA, CDR2 SQIVND (reference sequence). The CDR3 loop spans 13 amino acids. CDR3 DNA: TGTGCCAGTAGTGATAAGGGGAGGGATACGCAGTATTTT. Protein sequence: CASSDKGRDTQYF.

The chain has TRBV5-1 and TRBJ1-3, with D unresolved. Per the germline V gene, CDR1 is SGHRS and CDR2 is YFSETQ. The CDR3 covers 13 residues. V gave up 5 bases and J gave up 4 bases, with 10 bases separating them. The CDR3 nucleotides are TGCGCCAGCAGGGAGGGTTTCGGAAACACCATATATTTT. Translating gives CASREGFGNTIYF.

V and J are TRBV10-3 and TRBJ2-7, with 8 bases aligning to TRBD2. The V gene end was trimmed by 7 bases and the J gene end by 6 bases; junction bases not matched to a gene: 11. The CDR3 length is 14 residues. Germline lookup yields CDR1 ENHRY and CDR2 SYGVKD. CDR3 sequence (DNA): TGTGCCATCAAACGAGCGGGAGAGGGACTCGAGCAGTACTTC. Protein product: CAIKRAGEGLEQYF.

This rearrangement joins TRBV7-2 to TRBJ2-7, with D maybe TRBD1 (6 bases). V lost 0 bases and J 5 bases, leaving 17 bases between the germline ends. Germline-derived CDR1 and CDR2 are SGHTA and FQGNSA. The CDR3 runs 16 residues. CDR3 bases: TGTGCCAGCAGCTTAGCATCGGGACATCGGCGGGACGAGCAGTACTTC. This gives the protein CASSLASGHRRDEQYF.

The chain employs TRBV5-1 and TRBJ1-1; D might be TRBD1 (6 bases). Germline V gene lookup returns CDR1 SGHRS and CDR2 YFSETQ. The CDR3 is made up of 15 amino acids. Trimming removed 5 bases from V and 7 bases from J, with 21 bases in between. CDR3 sequence (DNA): TGCGCCAGCAGGTTTGATCAGGGGCCTGGGGTTGAAGCTTTCTTT. This codes for CASRFDQGPGVEAFF.

The gene calls are TRBV9 and TRBJ1-2; D is perhaps TRBD1 (6 bases). V lost 1 base to trimming and J lost 3 bases, with 7 bases between them. CDR1 is SGDLS, CDR2 YYNGEE, per germline. The CDR3 runs 13 residues. CDR3 region: CASSVRTDYGYTF. The CDR3 DNA sequence: TGTGCCAGCAGCGTAAGGACAGACTATGGCTACACCTTC.

The chain recombines TRBV6-6 with TRBJ2-1; 12 nucleotides agree with TRBD2. The CDR3 is 15 amino acids. J lost 5 bases, V lost 2 bases, and 1 base had no gene match. CDR1 is MNHNY, CDR2 SVGAGI, per germline (reference sequence). CDR3 sequence reads: CASSYRTSGNNEQFF. The CDR3 DNA reads as TGTGCCAGCAGTTACCGGACTAGCGGGAACAATGAGCAGTTCTTC.

The chain uses TRBV5-1 and TRBJ1-2; no clear D gene. V was clipped by 0 bases and J by 2 bases, with 5 bases between them. This CDR3 is built from 13 residues. The germline gives CDR1 SGHRS, CDR2 YFSETQ. CDR3 DNA: TGCGCCAGCAGCTTGGAACGGAACTATGGCTACACCTTC. Translating gives CASSLERNYGYTF.

J is TRBJ2-2 and V is TRBV4-3; D might be TRBD2 (5 bases). Germline V lookup: CDR1 LGHNA, CDR2 YSLEER. CDR3 length: 15 amino acids. Trimming pared 3 bases from V and 2 bases from J, leaving 10 bases between. CDR3 bases: TGCGCCAGCAGCCACTTTACTAGTAACACCGGGGAGCTGTTTTTT. Translation gives CASSHFTSNTGELFF.

The chain couples TRBV6-1 to TRBJ2-1, with D possibly TRBD2 on 6 matching bases. CDR3 length equals 16 residues. The germline V and J ends were trimmed by 0 bases and 5 bases, with 14 bases remaining between them. Germline-derived CDR1 and CDR2 are MNHNS and SASEGT. The CDR3 here is CASSEAGGWTDNEQFF. CDR3 DNA: TGTGCCAGCAGTGAAGCAGGAGGGTGGACGGACAATGAGCAGTTCTTC.

This clone was counted a few times. The rearrangement joins TRBV9 to TRBJ2-1; D call uncertain. V gave up 3 bases and J gave up 0 bases, with 10 bases separating them. The CDR3 runs to 15 residues. Germline assignment: CDR1 SGDLS and CDR2 YYNGEE. This CDR3 is CASSAILSSYNEQFF. The CDR3 nucleotides read TGTGCCAGCAGCGCCATCCTGAGCTCCTACAATGAGCAGTTCTTC.